This T cell receptor beta chain was retrieved from a study of shared clonotypes between healthy human individuals. Regarding the study as a whole: Only a few donors were included, so the genetic and exposure-history diversity represented was limited.

Points on this clone: Its antigen is not known.

Libraries were prepared by immunoSEQ multiplex PCR; TCRdb keeps only in-frame clonotypes and omits some of them. Among some 2.1 million clones listed, around 93% were seen once. Per the germline V gene, CDR1 is SGHNT and CDR2 is YENEEA. The CDR3 length is 12 residues. Trimming left V 8 bases short and J 6 bases short, with 11 bases between. Naive CD8 cells lacked CD45RO and underwent positive selection for CCR7, leaving out terminally differentiated effector memory CD45RA+ cells. Every contributor of samples was a Caucasian grown-up residing in Nashville, Tennessee. The sequenced sample consisted of naive CD8+ T cells from PBMCs. The chain is built from TRBV11-3 and TRBJ2-1; unclear D gene. This TCR came from a man aged 18 to 30 in good health. Some clones in this sample may be carry-over from other donors' samples. CDR3 sequence (DNA): TGTGCCAGCTCACGCGGTCGCAATGAGCAGTTCTTC. It is translated as CASSRGRNEQFF.